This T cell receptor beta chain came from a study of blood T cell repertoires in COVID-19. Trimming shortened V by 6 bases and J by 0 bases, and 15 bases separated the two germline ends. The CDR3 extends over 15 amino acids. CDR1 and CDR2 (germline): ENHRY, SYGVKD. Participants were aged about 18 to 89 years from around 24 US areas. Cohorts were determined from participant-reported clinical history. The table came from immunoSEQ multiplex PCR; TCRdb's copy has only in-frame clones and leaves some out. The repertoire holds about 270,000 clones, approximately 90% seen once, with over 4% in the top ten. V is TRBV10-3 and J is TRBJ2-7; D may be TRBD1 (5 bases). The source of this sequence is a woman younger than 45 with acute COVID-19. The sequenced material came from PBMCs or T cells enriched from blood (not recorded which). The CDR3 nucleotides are TGTGCCATCAGGGATAGACAGCAAAACTCCTACGAGCAGTACTTC. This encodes CAIRDRQQNSYEQYF.